This T cell receptor (beta chain) was found in a study of shared clonotypes between healthy human individuals. Germline V gene sequence: CDR1 SNHLY, CDR2 FYNNEI. CDR3 length: 13 amino acids. The V end was cut by 5 bases, the J end by 7 bases, with 11 bases between. The protocol was immunoSEQ multiplex PCR, while the TCRdb copy is restricted to in-frame clones and leaves out a portion. Among 950,000 to 1,300,000 clones listed, around 75% were seen once. The gene calls are TRBV2 and TRBJ2-2; perhaps TRBD2 as D (6 bases). The sequenced material came from memory CD4+ T cells sorted from blood. Subset here: CD45RA-negative fraction. This clonotype was obtained from a man between 18 and 35 years old in good health. CDR3: CASSPTRDGELFF. The CDR3, as DNA: TGTGCCAGCAGTCCGACTAGAGACGGGGAGCTGTTTTTT.